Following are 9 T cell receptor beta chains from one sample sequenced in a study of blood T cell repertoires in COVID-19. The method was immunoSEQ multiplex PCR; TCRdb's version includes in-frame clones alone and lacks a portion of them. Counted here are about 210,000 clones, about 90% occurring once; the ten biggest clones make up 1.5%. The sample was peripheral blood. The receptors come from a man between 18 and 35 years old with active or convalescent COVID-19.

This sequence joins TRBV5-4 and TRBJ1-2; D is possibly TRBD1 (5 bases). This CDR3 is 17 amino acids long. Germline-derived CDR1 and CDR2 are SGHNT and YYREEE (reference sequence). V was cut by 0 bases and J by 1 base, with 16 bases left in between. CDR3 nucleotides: TGTGCCAGCAGCTTGGAAAGTTGGCAGGGAATTAACTATGGCTACACCTTC. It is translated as CASSLESWQGINYGYTF.

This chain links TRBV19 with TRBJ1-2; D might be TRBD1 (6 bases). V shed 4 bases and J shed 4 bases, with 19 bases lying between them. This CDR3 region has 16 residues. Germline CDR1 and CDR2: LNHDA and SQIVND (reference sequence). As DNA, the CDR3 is TGTGCCAGTAGTACCTATGGACAGCTTAAGAGCTATGGCTACACCTTC. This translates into CASSTYGQLKSYGYTF.

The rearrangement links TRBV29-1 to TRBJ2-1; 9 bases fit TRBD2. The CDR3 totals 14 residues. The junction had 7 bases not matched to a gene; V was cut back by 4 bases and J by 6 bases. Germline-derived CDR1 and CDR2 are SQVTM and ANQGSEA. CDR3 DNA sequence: TGCAGCGTTGTCCTCCGCGGGAGGGCCAATGAGCAGTTCTTC. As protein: CSVVLRGRANEQFF.

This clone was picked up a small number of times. The CDR3 DNA reads as TGTGCCAGCAGACGGGGGGGCAGGTCTAATTCACCCCTCCACTTT. Translation: CASRRGGRSNSPLHF. The chain has TRBV6-5 and TRBJ1-6; the D gene is possibly TRBD1 (6 bases). Germline assignment: CDR1 MNHEY and CDR2 SVGAGI. V was cut by 6 bases and J by 6 bases, with 15 bases left in between. The CDR3 consists of 15 residues.

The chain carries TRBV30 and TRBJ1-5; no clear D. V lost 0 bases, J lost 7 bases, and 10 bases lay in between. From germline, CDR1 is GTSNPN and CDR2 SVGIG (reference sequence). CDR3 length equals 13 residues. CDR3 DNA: TGTGCCTGGAGTGTAATGGCGGGCCAGCCCCAGCATTTT. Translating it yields CAWSVMAGQPQHF.

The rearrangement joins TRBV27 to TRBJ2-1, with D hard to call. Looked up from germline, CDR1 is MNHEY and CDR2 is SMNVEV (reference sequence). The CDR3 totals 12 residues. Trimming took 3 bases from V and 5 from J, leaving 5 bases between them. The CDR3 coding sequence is TGTGCCAGCAGTTTTCTTAACAATGAGCAGTTCTTC. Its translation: CASSFLNNEQFF.

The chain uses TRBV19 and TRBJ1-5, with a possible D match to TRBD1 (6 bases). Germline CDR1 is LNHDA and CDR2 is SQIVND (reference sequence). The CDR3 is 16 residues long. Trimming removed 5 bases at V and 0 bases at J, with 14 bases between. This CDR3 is CASSLGQSYSNQPQHF. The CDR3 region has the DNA TGTGCCAGTAGTTTAGGACAGTCCTATAGCAATCAGCCCCAGCATTTT.

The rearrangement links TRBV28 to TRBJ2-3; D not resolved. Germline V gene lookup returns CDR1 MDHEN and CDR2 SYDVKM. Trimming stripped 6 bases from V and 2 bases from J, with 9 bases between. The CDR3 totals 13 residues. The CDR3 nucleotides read TGTGCCAGCAGCATACACATCACAGATACGCAGTATTTT. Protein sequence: CASSIHITDTQYF.

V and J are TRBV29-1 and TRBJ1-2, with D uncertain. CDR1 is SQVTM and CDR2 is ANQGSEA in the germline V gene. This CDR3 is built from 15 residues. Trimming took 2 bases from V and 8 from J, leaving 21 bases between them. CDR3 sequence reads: CSVEPGLAQTQGYTF. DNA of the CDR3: TGCAGCGTTGAACCGGGTTTAGCCCAGACCCAGGGCTACACCTTC.